This T cell receptor (beta chain) was sequenced in a study of blood T cell repertoires in COVID-19. Study in general: There were acute and convalescent COVID-19 samples, and they came from the United States, Italy and Spain. T cells, B-cell-depleted T cells, or PBMCs supplied cDNA or gDNA.

Trimming at V came to 0 bases and at J to 5 bases, leaving 2 bases not matched to a gene. There are 14 residues in the CDR3. Germline values: CDR1 SGHKS, CDR2 YYEKEE (reference sequence). As processed by the authors: Using reference gene primer amplification, nucleated cell counts were estimated. Some clones are missing from TCRdb's copy, which holds only in-frame ones; the method was immunoSEQ multiplex PCR. That table furnishes V, J and clone size, whereas the DNA furnished D and trimming. The sample has tens of thousands of clones, around 83% seen once. This clonotype was obtained from a man aged 50 or older with active COVID-19. Sequencing used peripheral blood. V and J are TRBV5-5 and TRBJ2-1; 7 bases are a match to TRBD2. The CDR3 loop is CASSLGLANNEQFF. The CDR3 DNA reads as TGTGCCAGCAGCTTGGGACTAGCTAACAATGAGCAGTTCTTC.